Presented here are 17 T cell receptor beta chains from one specimen sequenced in a study of blood T cells in healthy people across ages (dated by TCRdb to the mid-2010s). The library relied on 5' RACE. A second PCR of about 6 to 11 cycles was run with a J-beta primer mix and a sample-barcoded 5' primer. TCRdb reworked the public reads: Q25 trimming with fastp, MiXCR clone assembly, productive beta chains retained. One record per CDR3 amino acid sequence lists the most common genes and DNA. This sample gives approximately 2,000,000 distinct CDR3 sequences in total; about two fifths of them show up just once. Of the sample, 20% to 25% is held by the ten largest clones. The sample taken for sequencing was blood. Source of these receptors: a human donor in good health.

V and J are TRBV6-5 and TRBJ2-1, with 9 nucleotides matching TRBD1. The ends lost 2 bases at V and 8 bases at J; junction bases unmatched: 13. The CDR3 consists of 17 residues. The germline V gene has CDR1 MNHEY and CDR2 SVGAGI. The CDR3 loop is CASSYGYPRQGVDEQFF. The CDR3 nucleotides read TGTGCCAGCAGTTACGGCTACCCACGACAGGGGGTTGATGAGCAGTTCTTC.

The chain is built from TRBV15 and TRBJ2-7; D unresolved. In germline, CDR1 is LNHNV, CDR2 YYDKDF (reference sequence). V was pared by 1 base and J by 0 bases, with 7 bases between. There are 14 residues in the CDR3. The CDR3 coding sequence is TGTGCCACCAGCAGAGTTGGCAACTCCTACGAGCAGTACTTC. This translates into CATSRVGNSYEQYF.

The rearrangement joins TRBV20-1 to TRBJ1-2, with 9 bases that match TRBD1. V dropped 1 base and J dropped 8; count of bases not matched to a gene: 11. Germline assignment: CDR1 DFQATT and CDR2 SNEGSKA (reference sequence). The CDR3 is 15 residues long. The CDR3 protein is CSARAWTGVTRGYTF. In DNA, the CDR3 is TGCAGTGCTAGAGCATGGACAGGGGTAACGAGGGGCTACACCTTC.

About this clonotype itself: An end of the junction does not agree with germline; a read error may underlie this. V and J are TRBV5-1 and TRBJ2-3, with 8 bases aligning to TRBD2. The CDR3 length is 16 residues. Per germline, CDR1 SGHRS and CDR2 YFSETQ. The CDR3 reads CASGLEGGGTTDTQYF. CDR3 coding DNA: TGCGCCAGCGGCTTGGAAGGCGGGGGGACCACAGATACGCAGTATTTT.

In the case of this clonotype: One end of the junction does not line up with germline, which may come from a read error. The V call is TRBV13, the J call TRBJ2-1; D perhaps matches TRBD2 (7 bases). There are 15 residues in the CDR3. CDR1 and CDR2 from the germline V gene are PRHDT and FYEKMQ (reference sequence). The CDR3 loop is CAGSLGGGNYNEQFF. Here the CDR3 DNA reads TGTGCCGGCAGCTTAGGGGGGGGTAACTACAATGAGCAGTTCTTC.

The chain couples TRBV6-1 to TRBJ2-2; 8 positions match TRBD2. V shed 8 bases and J 5 bases; nucleotides not matched to a gene: 13. The CDR3 covers 16 residues. Germline assignment: CDR1 MNHNS and CDR2 SASEGT. CDR3 nucleotides: TGTGCCAGCCCTCCCCGGGGGGGGCTTGGTACCGGGGAGCTGTTTTTT. The encoded protein is CASPPRGGLGTGELFF.

The rearrangement uses TRBV14 and TRBJ2-7, with D perhaps TRBD1 (7 bases). CDR1 is SGHDN, CDR2 FVKESK, per germline. Trimming left V 0 bases short and J 10 bases short, with 22 bases between. The CDR3 has 16 residues. The CDR3 here is CASSQDLFGAGGQQYF. The CDR3 nucleotides read TGTGCCAGCAGCCAAGATCTGTTTGGGGCAGGGGGGCAACAGTACTTC. The full variable domain, rest sourced from reference TRBV14 and TRBJ2-7, is EAGVTQFPSHSVIEKGQTVTLRCDPISGHDNLYWYRRVMGKEIKFLLHFVKESKQDESGMPNNRFLAERTGGTYSTLKVQPAELEDSGVYFCASSQDLFGAGGQQYFGPGTRLTVT.

The rearrangement uses TRBV4-2 and TRBJ1-2; D is uncertain. V lost 3 bases and J 3 bases, leaving 8 bases between the germline ends. CDR1 LGHNA and CDR2 YNFKEQ come from the germline V gene. The CDR3 sequence is 13 residues long. The CDR3, as DNA: TGTGCCAGCAGCCAGAGCCGCTACTATGGCTACACCTTC. Translating gives CASSQSRYYGYTF.

A word on this clonotype: One end of the junction fails to match germline, which may point to a read error. The V call is TRBV6-5, the J call TRBJ2-3; D unresolved. CDR1 and CDR2 from the germline V gene are MNHEY and SVGAGI. The CDR3 consists of 13 residues. CDR3 bases: TGTGTCAGCAGCCCCACCGTGTCGGATACGCAGTATTTT. Its protein is CVSSPTVSDTQYF.

V usage is TRBV6-1 and J usage is TRBJ2-3; D may correspond to TRBD1 or TRBD2 (6 bases each). The V gene's germline CDR1 is MNHNS and CDR2 SASEGT. The CDR3 length is 14 residues. The ends were cut back, 6 bases at V and 4 bases at J, with 14 bases in the middle. The CDR3 sequence: CASRAAGHSDTQYF. As DNA, the CDR3 is TGTGCCAGCAGGGCGGCGGGACATTCAGATACGCAGTATTTT.

This clonotype has just a few counts. The gene calls are TRBV11-3 and TRBJ2-4, with D possibly matching TRBD1 (6 bases). The CDR3 length is 13 residues. The germline V and J ends were trimmed by 1 base and 13 bases, with 14 bases remaining between them. Germline CDR1 is SGHNT and CDR2 is YENEEA. The CDR3 here is CASSLGWDNEQYF. CDR3 bases: TGTGCCAGCAGCTTAGGTTGGGACAATGAGCAGTACTTC.

CDR3 in amino acids: CASSLAGPHNEQFF. The CDR3 DNA reads TGTGCCAGCAGTTTAGCGGGGCCCCACAATGAGCAGTTCTTC. The rearrangement uses TRBV12-3 or TRBV12-4 and TRBJ2-1, with D perhaps matching TRBD1 (5 bases). This CDR3 spans 14 amino acids. V lost 0 bases and J 5 bases, leaving 8 bases between the germline ends.

This clonotype was seen only a few times. The rearrangement uses TRBV28 and TRBJ2-5, with D perhaps matching TRBD1 or TRBD2 (5 bases each). The CDR3 is 15 residues long. V was trimmed by 2 bases and J by 4 bases, leaving 14 bases between them. Per the germline V gene, CDR1 is MDHEN and CDR2 is SYDVKM. In DNA, the CDR3 is TGTGCCAGCAGTTTAACCGGGGTTGGGGCAGAGACCCAGTACTTC. It codes for CASSLTGVGAETQYF.

This clonotype came up a few times. The rearrangement uses TRBV29-1 and TRBJ1-2; maybe TRBD1 (5 bases). Per the germline V gene, CDR1 is SQVTM and CDR2 is ANQGSEA. The ends were cut back, 5 bases at V and 6 bases at J, with 10 bases in the middle. There are 11 residues in the CDR3. In DNA form, the CDR3 reads TGCAGCGTTTGGGACGGTAATGGCTACACCTTC. Translation gives CSVWDGNGYTF.

Regarding this clonotype: At one of its ends the junction is not consistent with the germline gene, which may arise from a read error. This chain uses TRBV7-3 with TRBJ1-1; D remains unclear. The CDR3 is 12 amino acids. Germline CDR1 and CDR2: SGHTA and FQGTGA. The CDR3 region is CDSSLKSTEAFF. In nucleotides, the CDR3 is TGTGACAGCAGCTTAAAAAGCACTGAAGCTTTCTTT.

The chain is built from TRBV7-2 and TRBJ1-2, with D unclear. Looked up from germline, CDR1 is SGHTA and CDR2 is FQGNSA. There are 14 residues in the CDR3. V dropped 1 base and J dropped 8 bases, with 14 bases sitting between them. In nucleotides, the CDR3 is TGTGCCAGCAGCTTAGTAGGACGTCGGAGGGGCTACACCTTC. Translated: CASSLVGRRRGYTF. Together with reference TRBV7-2 and TRBJ1-2, the CDR3 gives the full variable domain: GAGVSQSPSNKVTEKGKDVELRCDPISGHTALYWYRQSLGQGLEFLIYFQGNSAPDKSGLPSDRFSAERTGGSVSTLTIQRTQQEDSAVYLCASSLVGRRRGYTFGSGTRLTVV.

This chain joins TRBV28 and TRBJ2-3; 9 bases line up with TRBD2. Germline-derived CDR1 and CDR2 are MDHEN and SYDVKM. V was clipped by 2 bases and J by 6 bases; unmatched bases: 12. This CDR3 spans 17 amino acids. The CDR3 bases are TGTGCCAGCAGTTTAACTACCTACGCTAGCGGGGAGGATACGCAGTATTTT. This encodes CASSLTTYASGEDTQYF.